This TCR beta chain derives from a study of T-cell reconstitution after alpha-beta-depleted transplantation in children. The TCRbeta library was prepared with unique molecular identifiers. MiXCR, run by TCRdb on the PCR reads, gives a single entry per CDR3 protein. Of over 450,000 distinct CDR3 sequences listed, about 10% are singletons. This clonotype was counted a few times. The antigen remains unidentified. Study results and caveats: A year had passed since transplant, and T-cell counts and diversity by then came mostly from newly produced T cells. There were reportedly several hundred expanded graft clones from which alpha-beta T cells came about two months after transplant.

Germline loops: CDR1 MNHEY, CDR2 SVGEGT. CDR3 length: 14 residues. The V and J ends lost 7 bases and 2 bases respectively, with 15 bases between them. The source was PBMCs, collected before TCRalphabeta/CD19-depleted stem cell transplant. The receptor was derived from a child aged 2 to 10 with inherited bone marrow failure, due to receive a stem cell transplant. The V and J genes are TRBV6-2 or TRBV6-3 and TRBJ2-7; D may correspond to TRBD1 or TRBD2 (5 bases each). The CDR3, as DNA: TGTGCCAGCACAGTAAGGGACGACGCCTACGAGCAGTACTTC. Protein: CASTVRDDAYEQYF.